One sample yielded the 2 T cell receptor beta chains listed below, sequenced in a study of cytomegalovirus exposure and HLA in healthy donors. PCR employed 60 Vbeta and 13 Jbeta primers. Generated by immunoSEQ multiplex PCR, the TCRdb table keeps only in-frame clones and is missing some. The sample lists 180,000 or so clones, more than 75% occurring once. What was sequenced was PBMCs. These TCRs come from a young woman in good health and CMV-seropositive.

The genes are TRBV21-1 and TRBJ2-2; the table's D gene call, TRBD2, was not cross checked with the DNA. TRBV21-1 is a pseudogene locus. The CDR3 has 13 amino acids. The CDR3 nucleotides read TGTGCCAGCAGCAAAGGAGCGATCGGGGAGCTGTTTTTT. It codes for CASSKGAIGELFF.

In its sample, this clone was seen once. This chain uses TRBV10-2 with TRBJ2-5; the match to TRBD1 covers 7 bases. There are 17 residues in the CDR3. The germline V gene encodes CDR1 WSHSY and CDR2 SAAADI. After removal of 2 bases from V and 2 bases from J, the junction contained 11 bases not matched to a gene. CDR3 in amino acids: CASSETPGQKLQETQYF. DNA of the CDR3: TGCGCCAGCAGTGAGACACCGGGACAGAAGCTGCAAGAGACCCAGTACTTC.